What follows is one TCR beta chain and its context. Its antigen has not been determined. No base quality information exists; no much larger clone differs at one position. Profiling of TCR beta VDJ combinations and CDR3 sequences used genomic DNA as the template. An Illumina HiSeq 2000 was used for TCR repertoire sequencing. The published analysis was carried out like this. Repertoire assessment relied on Simpson's diversity index, CDR3 size and DJ length profiles, and TRBV/TRBJ rearrangement plots. Whichever DNA sequence was most abundant in the deep sequencing data was defined as the immunodominant clone. CDR3 amino acid sequences were screened for sharing across subjects and compared with published repertoires and the VDJdb database. The public sequencing data were trimmed at Q25 with fastp and processed into clonotypes with MiXCR by TCRdb, which kept only in-frame beta chains. Every CDR3 protein is listed once, alongside the most common genes and DNA of its rows. The V and J calls were determined by TCRdb, not by the authors. The table for this sample lists 200,000 to 250,000 distinct CDR3 sequences; approximately 60% of them were counted only once. The ten most abundant clones make up 25% to 30% of the sample.

This record comes from a study of CD8+CD57+ T cells in acquired aplastic anemia (dated by TCRdb to between 2017 and 2018). Context from the whole study: A mean of about 3.2 ug of DNA, ranging from 0.2 to 27.4 ug, was extracted from sorted CD4+ and CD8+ cells. An average of roughly 10 million reads for CD4+ cells and approximately 12 million reads for CD8+ cells was obtained from healthy donor samples. General findings and caveats noted by the study authors: Although 25 to 30 CD8+ CDR3 sequences were shared by patients and controls, these sequences appeared highly expressed in patients and within the immunodominant clones of patients. No significant difference in CD8+ Simpson's diversity was found between patients and healthy controls (P=0.060).

TCR repertoires of sorted CD4+ and CD8+ blood T cells from severe aplastic anemia patients and healthy subjects were deep-sequenced in the study. Ficoll-Paque density gradient centrifugation was used to isolate peripheral blood mononuclear cells. Before DNA was extracted, CD4+ and CD8+ T cells were sorted using either FACS or magnetic beads. The sequence was collected from a human donor in good health. Source material: sorted CD4+, CD8+, or CD8+CD57+ T cells (not recorded which) from PBMCs.

The sequenced DNA is TGTGCCAGCAGTTTAGGGGTTCTTGGGTATGGCTACACCTTC. This gives the protein CASSLGVLGYGYTF. Here the chain combines TRBV12-3 or TRBV12-4 and TRBJ1-2, with the D gene call left open. V sheds 1 base and J sheds 5 bases, leaving 11 bases between their ends. The CDR3, cysteine through phenylalanine, is 14 amino acids long. Only CDR3 DNA remains: 42 bases, in frame from the first base.